The 18 T cell receptor beta chains in this list originate from one sample, sequenced in a study of T cells expressing NK-cell markers. TCRdb reprocessed the 5' RACE reads and reports one entry per CDR3 protein, with no DNA. This sample's table reports a few hundred thousand distinct CDR3 sequences. The sample comprised blood T cells: a sorted CD56 or NKG2C T cell subset, CD4+ or CD8+ T cells, or bulk PBMC T cells (not recorded which). These receptors all come from a man aged 18-75 years in good health.

V and J are TRBV7-9 and TRBJ2-7; TCRdb designates TRBD2, a call that cannot be tested without DNA. CDR3 size: 16 residues. The germline CDR1 and CDR2 sequences are SEHNR and FQNEAQ (reference sequence). CDR3 sequence reads: CASSIRSGGLDYEQYF.

CDR3 protein: CASSLGLAGDSRSGANVLTF. The V call is TRBV5-1, the J call TRBJ2-6; lacking DNA, the TRBD2 call made by TCRdb goes unchecked. In germline, CDR1 is SGHRS, CDR2 YFSETQ. The CDR3 extends over 20 amino acids.

The chain recombines TRBV20-1 with TRBJ2-1; the TRBD2 assignment by TCRdb is unverifiable without DNA. This CDR3 has 15 amino acids. Per the germline V gene, CDR1 is DFQATT and CDR2 is SNEGSKA (reference sequence). The CDR3 sequence: CSASRRLAEGLEQFF.

The genes are TRBV7-9 and TRBJ2-2; TCRdb returns TRBD1, unconfirmable since there is no DNA. Germline assignment: CDR1 SEHNR and CDR2 FQNEAQ (reference sequence). This CDR3 spans 16 amino acids. CDR3 residues: CASSLLFQGRSGELFF.

The gene calls are TRBV5-1 and TRBJ1-4; TCRdb picks TRBD1, but there is no DNA to check that call. The CDR3 covers 17 residues. Germline assignment: CDR1 SGHRS and CDR2 YFSETQ. CDR3 sequence reads: CASSAQPGQASNEKLFF.

J is TRBJ2-7 and V is TRBV10-3. The CDR3 length is 13 residues. CDR1 is ENHRY and CDR2 is SYGVKD in the germline V gene. CDR3 loop: CAISESAENEQYF.

The chain is built from TRBV5-1 and TRBJ2-3; TCRdb's D call of TRBD2 is untestable without DNA. The CDR3 length is 18 residues. The germline CDR1 and CDR2 sequences are SGHRS and YFSETQ. CDR3 loop: CASSLDGLAGALTNTQYF.

CDR3 sequence reads: CSAPGDFSNYGYTF. V usage is TRBV20-1 and J usage is TRBJ1-2. The CDR3 contains 14 residues. Looked up from germline, CDR1 is DFQATT and CDR2 is SNEGSKA (reference sequence).

The chain carries TRBV5-6 and TRBJ2-7. This CDR3 contains 14 residues. The germline V gene has CDR1 SGHDT and CDR2 YYEEEE. The CDR3 region is CASSYISLSYEQYF. The variable domain in full, completed from reference TRBV5-6 and TRBJ2-7, reads DAGVTQSPTHLIKTRGQQVTLRCSPKSGHDTVSWYQQALGQGPQFIFQYYEEEERQRGNFPDRFSGHQFPNYSSELNVNALLLGDSALYLCASSYISLSYEQYFGPGTRLTVT.

This sequence joins TRBV18 and TRBJ2-5; TCRdb names TRBD2, which stays unverified in the absence of DNA. This CDR3 has 15 residues. Germline CDR1 KGHSH, CDR2 LQKENI. The CDR3 protein is CASSPPFPSRETQYF.

V usage is TRBV5-1 and J usage is TRBJ2-5; TCRdb designates TRBD1, a call that cannot be tested without DNA. Germline V gene lookup returns CDR1 SGHRS and CDR2 YFSETQ. The CDR3 spans 15 residues. The CDR3 reads CASSPGHAEYETQYF.

The chain links TRBV3-1 to TRBJ1-2. The CDR3 is made up of 14 amino acids. CDR1 is LGHDT and CDR2 is YNNKEL in the germline V gene (reference sequence). The CDR3 protein is CASSAQEGLYGYTF.

This chain uses TRBV30 with TRBJ2-1; TCRdb picks TRBD1, but there is no DNA to check that call. Germline V CDR1 and CDR2: GTSNPN, SVGIG (reference sequence). The CDR3 has 13 amino acids. CDR3: CAWNPLLGSEQFF. Full variable domain (rest looked up from reference TRBV30 and TRBJ2-1): SQTIHQWPATLVQPVGSPLSLECTVEGTSNPNLYWYRQAAGRGLQLLFYSVGIGQISSEVPQNLSASRPQDRQFILSSKKLLLSDSGFYLCAWNPLLGSEQFFGPGTRLTVL.

The chain combines TRBV7-8 with TRBJ1-1; TCRdb calls TRBD1, which cannot be checked without DNA. Germline V gene lookup returns CDR1 SGHVS and CDR2 FQNEAQ. The CDR3 covers 15 residues. This CDR3 is CASSTRGAMNTEAFF. Filled out from reference TRBV7-8 and TRBJ1-1, the complete variable domain reads GAGVSQSPRYKVAKRGQDVALRCDPISGHVSLFWYQQALGQGPEFLTYFQNEAQLDKSGLPSDRFFAERPEGSVSTLKIQRTQQEDSAVYLCASSTRGAMNTEAFFGQGTRLTVV.

The chain is built from TRBV6-2 or TRBV6-3 and TRBJ1-5. Germline CDR1 and CDR2: MNHEY and SVGEGT. The length of the CDR3 is 15 residues. CDR3 residues: CASTYSGGPNQPQHF.

The chain has TRBV13 and TRBJ2-1. The CDR3 is made up of 13 amino acids. Germline V gene sequence: CDR1 PRHDT, CDR2 FYEKMQ (reference sequence). The CDR3 protein is CASRNTVGNEQFF.

V usage is TRBV5-6 and J usage is TRBJ2-7; with no DNA, the TCRdb D assignment of TRBD1 cannot be verified. CDR1 is SGHDT and CDR2 is YYEEEE in the germline V gene. The CDR3 is 14 amino acids. CDR3 sequence reads: CASSRDIGSYEQYF.

This chain connects TRBV6-1 to TRBJ1-2; the D gene TCRdb calls, TRBD1, cannot be checked with no DNA. CDR1 and CDR2 from the germline V gene are MNHNS and SASEGT. The CDR3 covers 14 residues. CDR3 in amino acids: CASSRDRVDYGYTF.